A selection of T cell receptor beta chains follows, all from one sample in a study of PD-L1 blockade in urothelial cancer. Assay: immunoSEQ multiplex PCR; the TCRdb copy retains only in-frame clones and omits some. Altogether 44,000 or so clones are present, roughly four fifths being singletons, with the ten largest covering about 3.3%. The sequences come from PBMCs, collected around atezolizumab (anti-PD-L1) treatment. The receptor source for this set is a man in his 70s with urothelial cancer. Each CDR3 is given with its conserved first and last residue. The D gene is left open where the match is weak. Clone size is shown for a subset of rows, as once, few, many or a class of expanded clone.

d_gene | j_gene | v_gene | abundance | CDR3nt | CDR3aa
- | TRBJ1-1 | TRBV4-1 | - | TGCGCCAGCAGCCAAGAGCCACGGGGTTTGAGTCGGGTCACTGAAGCTTTCTTT | CASSQEPRGLSRVTEAFF
TRBD2 | TRBJ2-1 | TRBV9 | once | TGTGCCAGCAGCGGGAGTAGCGGGAGGGCCCACAATGAGCAGTTCTTC | CASSGSSGRAHNEQFF
- | TRBJ1-3 | TRBV30 | - | TGTGCCTGGACGTCGGGGAGCGGGGGAAACACCATATATTTT | CAWTSGSGGNTIYF
- | TRBJ1-5 | TRBV28 | - | TGTGCCAGCAGTTTAAGTCAGGGGCAAGGTCAGCCCCAGCATTTT | CASSLSQGQGQPQHF
- | TRBJ1-3 | TRBV6-1 | - | TGTGCCAGCAGTGAAGATAACAGGGTTCGCGGAAACACCATATATTTT | CASSEDNRVRGNTIYF
- | TRBJ2-1 | TRBV7-2 | - | TGTGCCAGCAGCTCTACAGGGTTGGGTGAGGATGAGCAGTTCTTC | CASSSTGLGEDEQFF
- | TRBJ2-1 | TRBV5-6 | - | TGTGCCAGCAGCTTGGCGGGAGAGGCCCACAATGAGCAGTTCTTC | CASSLAGEAHNEQFF
- | TRBJ2-3 | TRBV7-9 | - | TGTGCCAGCAGCTTAGCAGGGACTAGCACAGATACGCAGTATTTT | CASSLAGTSTDTQYF
- | TRBJ2-1 | TRBV7-8 | - | TGTGCCAGCACCGAACAGGGTTATGAGCAGTTCTTC | CASTEQGYEQFF
TRBD1 | TRBJ2-5 | TRBV7-6 | - | TGTGCCAGCAGCTTAGTTCTGGGACAGGGGGAGACCCAGTACTTC | CASSLVLGQGETQYF
TRBD1 | TRBJ1-6 | TRBV7-3 | - | TGTGCCAGCAGCTCAGGGGGTCATTCACCCCTCCACTTT | CASSSGGHSPLHF
TRBD2 | TRBJ2-5 | TRBV7-3 | - | TGTGCCAGCAGCTTCGGCCCCAAGGGAGCGGGAGGGCAAGAGACCCAGTACTTC | CASSFGPKGAGGQETQYF
- | TRBJ2-3 | TRBV2 | - | TGTGCCAGCAGTGCGGGGGTCGGTACGCAGTATTTT | CASSAGVGTQYF
- | TRBJ2-1 | TRBV27 | - | TGTGCCAGACCCGGGAACTACAATGAGCAGTTCTTC | CARPGNYNEQFF
- | TRBJ2-2 | TRBV7-2 | - | TGTGCCAGCAGCTTATGGCGGACAGCGACCGGGGAGCTGTTTTTT | CASSLWRTATGELFF
- | TRBJ1-2 | TRBV5-1 | once | TGCGCCAGCAGCGAGGGGGATAGCTATGGCTACACCTTC | CASSEGDSYGYTF
- | TRBJ2-2 | TRBV27 | - | TGTGCCAGCAGTTTTGTAGGGACTGCCGGGGAGCTGTTTTTT | CASSFVGTAGELFF
- | TRBJ2-5 | TRBV29-1 | - | TGCAGCGTTGATTTTGCTAGTAGGTGGGAGACCCAGTACTTC | CSVDFASRWETQYF
- | TRBJ2-7 | TRBV7-6 | - | TGTGCCAGCAGCTTCCGTGCGGGGACCTCCTACGAGCAGTACTTC | CASSFRAGTSYEQYF
- | TRBJ2-6 | TRBV19 | - | TGTGCCAGTAGTAGGCGGACAACCTCTGGGGCCAACGTCCTGACTTTC | CASSRRTTSGANVLTF
TRBD2 | TRBJ2-5 | TRBV4-2 | - | TGTGCCAGCAGCCAGGGTAGCGGGGGGCTCGAGACCCAGTACTTC | CASSQGSGGLETQYF
TRBD2 | TRBJ2-2 | TRBV19 | - | TGTGCCAGTACCCTTGGGGGGGGCACCGGGGAGCTGTTTTTT | CASTLGGGTGELFF